The clone carrying this TCR beta chain was counted once. This record belongs to a study of blood T cell repertoires in COVID-19. Whole-study context: The study drew acute and convalescent COVID-19 samples from the United States, Italy and Spain.

The V end lost 10 bases, the J end lost 1 base, and 14 bases lay between the germline ends. The CDR3 runs to 14 residues. Germline CDR1 MDHEN, CDR2 SYDVKM. TCRdb's table, derived via immunoSEQ multiplex PCR, lists solely in-frame clones and lacks some. Seen here are 160,000 or so clones, about four fifths observed once, and the top ten hold 0.5% to 0.65%. This receptor was taken from a man aged 55 to 70 with acute or convalescent COVID-19. Material: peripheral blood. This chain uses TRBV28 with TRBJ1-5; possible D gene TRBD1, 6 bases. This CDR3 reads CATRGARSNQPQHF. The CDR3 DNA is TGTGCCACTCGGGGGGCCCGCAGCAATCAGCCCCAGCATTTT.